Presented here are 8 T cell receptor beta chains from one specimen sequenced in a study of radiotherapy plus CTLA-4 blockade in lung cancer. This table comes from immunoSEQ multiplex PCR, and its TCRdb copy is limited to in-frame clones, with some not included. The sample holds approximately 67,000 clones, approximately 83% seen once. Sequenced here: peripheral blood, sampled from a patient treated with radiotherapy plus ipilimumab. The source of these receptors is a human donor with non-small cell lung cancer who had a partial response to radiotherapy plus ipilimumab.

The V and J genes are TRBV29-1 and TRBJ2-7; 10 nucleotides agree with TRBD2. Germline-derived CDR1 and CDR2 are SQVTM and ANQGSEA. With V trimmed by 4 bases and J by 7 bases, 16 bases remained unmatched. The CDR3 is 16 amino acids. The CDR3 DNA follows: TGCAGCGTTGTGCCGAATGGTCTAGCGGGGGCCGGAGAGCAGTACTTC. Protein product: CSVVPNGLAGAGEQYF.

V gene TRBV12-5 combines with J gene TRBJ2-2, with 9 bases matching TRBD2. V lost 5 bases to trimming and J lost 5 bases; unmatched junction nucleotides: 12. The CDR3 is 17 amino acids. Germline V lookup: CDR1 LGHNT, CDR2 FRNRAP. The CDR3: CASGLRASAGGTGELFF. The CDR3 DNA reads as TGTGCTAGTGGTCTCCGGGCTTCAGCGGGAGGAACCGGGGAGCTGTTTTTT. Based on the CDR3 plus reference TRBV12-5 and TRBJ2-2, the full variable domain is DARVTQTPRHKVTEMGQEVTMRCQPILGHNTVFWYRQTMMQGLELLAYFRNRAPLDDSGMPKDRFSAEMPDATLATLKIQPSEPRDSAVYFCASGLRASAGGTGELFFGEGSRLTVL.

The chain recombines TRBV10-2 with TRBJ2-7; the D is unclear. The CDR3 contains 11 residues. Trimming cost V 6 bases and J 2 bases, with 5 bases left between them. Germline V lookup: CDR1 WSHSY, CDR2 SAAADI. For the CDR3, the DNA is TGCGCCAGCAGCCCGGCCTACGAGCAGTACTTC. It codes for CASSPAYEQYF.

This chain joins TRBV5-1 and TRBJ1-1; 9 bases map to TRBD1. Unmatched junction bases numbered 9, after V lost 0 bases and J lost 6 bases. Germline CDR1 is SGHRS and CDR2 is YFSETQ. The CDR3 has 16 amino acids. The CDR3 coding sequence is TGCGCCAGCAGCTTGGTTGGGACAGGGTATGACGCTGAAGCTTTCTTT. This gives the protein CASSLVGTGYDAEAFF.

The V call is TRBV25-1, the J call TRBJ1-1; D is perhaps TRBD1 (5 bases). CDR1 is MGHDK, CDR2 SYGVNS, per germline. The CDR3 sequence is 13 residues long. The V end was cut by 5 bases, the J end by 2 bases, with 9 bases between. This CDR3 is CASSTTGNTEAFF. CDR3 sequence (DNA): TGTGCCAGCAGTACTACAGGTAACACTGAAGCTTTCTTT. Combining the CDR3 with reference TRBV25-1 and TRBJ1-1 gives the whole variable domain EADIYQTPRYLVIGTGKKITLECSQTMGHDKMYWYQQDPGMELHLIHYSYGVNSTEKGDLSSESTVSRIRTEHFPLTLESARPSHTSQYLCASSTTGNTEAFFGQGTRLTVV.

The chain employs TRBV11-3 and TRBJ2-1; 8 nucleotides align to TRBD2. CDR1 and CDR2 from the germline V gene are SGHNT and YENEEA. Trimming at V came to 5 bases and at J to 9 bases, leaving 12 bases not matched to a gene. CDR3 length: 15 residues. CDR3 DNA: TGTGCCAGCAGCCTCGGAGGAGCGGGAGTTATTGAGCAGTTCTTC. This codes for CASSLGGAGVIEQFF.

The chain couples TRBV28 to TRBJ1-2, with 11 positions matching TRBD1. The CDR3 is made up of 14 amino acids. The V and J ends lost 4 bases and 8 bases, in that order; junction bases with no gene match: 6. CDR1 is MDHEN, CDR2 SYDVKM, per germline. The CDR3 spells CASSSRTGGGGYTF. The CDR3 DNA reads TGTGCCAGCAGTTCTCGGACAGGGGGCGGGGGCTACACCTTC.

V and J are TRBV7-9 and TRBJ1-4, with D perhaps TRBD1 (5 bases). Trimming pared 10 bases from V and 6 bases from J, leaving 12 bases between. This CDR3 has 12 amino acids. Germline V CDR1 and CDR2: SEHNR, FQNEAQ (reference sequence). CDR3 bases: TGTGCCATCACGATAGGGGATGAAAAACTGTTTTTT. This codes for CAITIGDEKLFF.